This entry concerns a single T cell receptor (beta chain). This entry belongs to a study of T cells in Graves' hyperthyroidism and ophthalmopathy. Graves' hyperthyroidism is called stable when ophthalmopathy does not progress within 18 months. There were TCR beta CDR3 regions amplified from RNA transcripts. The HTBI primer set was used in a first-round RT-PCR of the TCR CDR3. TCRdb called the multiplex PCR reads again in MiXCR, with one record for every CDR3 protein. Here the sample spans a few hundred thousand distinct CDR3 sequences, around 20% being singletons. The CDR3 is made up of 14 amino acids. Germline-derived CDR1 and CDR2 are MNHEY and SVGAGI. V was trimmed by 6 bases and J by 2 bases, leaving 13 bases between them.

The source of this sequence is a man younger than 30 with Graves' hyperthyroidism. Sample: blood. This chain joins TRBV6-5 and TRBJ1-2; D is perhaps TRBD1 (6 bases). This CDR3 reads CASSYGQRNYGYTF. CDR3 bases: TGTGCCAGCAGCTACGGACAGCGCAACTATGGCTACACCTTC.